This section outlines one T cell receptor beta chain sequence together with its context. This sample was included in a study of regulatory T cells in long-lasting Graves disease. Libraries of TCR beta came from iRepertoire HTBI primers plus Arm-PCR of CDR3 regions. TCRdb re-analysed the multiplex PCR reads in MiXCR, keeping a single row per CDR3 protein. The repertoire holds just over 600,000 distinct CDR3 sequences, with under 20% as singletons. The sample's time point: newly diagnosed GD, antithyroid drugs for less than 3 months. The TCR library used RNA extracted from PBMCs. These data were likewise used in another study, on T cells in Graves' hyperthyroidism and ophthalmopathy.

This sequence originates from a woman in her twenties or thirties with Graves disease. Sequences were derived from peripheral blood mononuclear cells (PBMCs), sampled at new diagnosis, from a patient treated with antithyroid drugs.

CDR3 amino acids: CASSEQGTGEAFF. CDR3 bases: TGTGCCAGCAGCGAACAGGGGACCGGGGAAGCTTTCTTT. This sequence joins TRBV7-3 and TRBJ1-1, with 7 bases lining up with TRBD1. The length of the CDR3 is 13 residues. V trimming: 5 bases; J trimming: 8 bases; junction bases outside the gene matches: 8. Germline assignment: CDR1 SGHTA and CDR2 FQGTGA.